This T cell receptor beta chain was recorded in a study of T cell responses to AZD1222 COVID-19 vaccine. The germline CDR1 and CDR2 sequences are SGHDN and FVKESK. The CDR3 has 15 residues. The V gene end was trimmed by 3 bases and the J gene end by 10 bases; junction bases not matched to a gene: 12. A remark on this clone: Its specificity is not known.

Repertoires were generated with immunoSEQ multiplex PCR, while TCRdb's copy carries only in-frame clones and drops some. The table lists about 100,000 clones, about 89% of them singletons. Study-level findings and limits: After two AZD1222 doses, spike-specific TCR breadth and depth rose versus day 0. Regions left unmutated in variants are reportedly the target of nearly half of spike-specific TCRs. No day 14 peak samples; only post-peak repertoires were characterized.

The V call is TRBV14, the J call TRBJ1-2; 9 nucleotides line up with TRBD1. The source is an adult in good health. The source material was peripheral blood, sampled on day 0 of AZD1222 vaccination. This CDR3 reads CASSHPWGDRDDYTF. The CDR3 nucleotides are TGTGCCAGCAGCCACCCATGGGGGGACAGGGATGACTACACCTTC.